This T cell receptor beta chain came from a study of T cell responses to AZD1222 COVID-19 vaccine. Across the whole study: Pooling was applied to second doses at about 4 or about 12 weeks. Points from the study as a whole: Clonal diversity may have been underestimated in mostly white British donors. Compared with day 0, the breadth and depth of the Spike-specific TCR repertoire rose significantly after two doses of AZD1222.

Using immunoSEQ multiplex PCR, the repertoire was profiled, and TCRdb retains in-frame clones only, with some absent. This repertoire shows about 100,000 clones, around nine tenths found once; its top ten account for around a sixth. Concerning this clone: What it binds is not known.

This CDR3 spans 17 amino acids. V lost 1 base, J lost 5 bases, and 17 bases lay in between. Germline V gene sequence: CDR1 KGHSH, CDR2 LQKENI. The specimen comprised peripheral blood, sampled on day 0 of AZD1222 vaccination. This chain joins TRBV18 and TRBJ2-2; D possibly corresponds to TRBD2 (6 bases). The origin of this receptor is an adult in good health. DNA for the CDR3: TGTGCCAGCTCACCACAATTCGTCCAGGCGGGGACCGGGGAGCTGTTTTTT. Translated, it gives CASSPQFVQAGTGELFF.